A single sample gave rise to the 31 T cell receptor beta chains below, sequenced in a study of response to subunit inactivated influenza vaccine. TCRdb fed the RT-PCR reads into MiXCR, producing one record per CDR3 protein. The sample contains 800,000 to 1,000,000 distinct CDR3 sequences, 21% of which appear only once. The specimen was PBMCs from blood, collected roughly 5 days after vaccination. The source of these receptors is a man aged 45-60 years who received an inactivated influenza vaccine.

This clonotype was observed a handful of times. The J gene is TRBJ2-1, the V gene TRBV5-1; D possibly corresponds to TRBD2 (6 bases). The germline V and J ends were trimmed by 1 base and 2 bases, with 19 bases remaining between them. Germline V gene data show CDR1 as SGHRS and CDR2 as YFSETQ. The CDR3 length is 18 residues. The CDR3 loop reads CASSLSGWTTGTYNEQFF. DNA of the CDR3: TGCGCCAGCAGCTTGAGTGGATGGACTACAGGAACCTACAATGAGCAGTTCTTC.

The chain carries TRBV13 and TRBJ2-2; D gene ambiguous. The CDR3 is 15 amino acids. Per the germline V gene, CDR1 is PRHDT and CDR2 is FYEKMQ (reference sequence). The V gene lost 5 bases and the J gene lost 4 bases, with 14 bases spanning the gap. The CDR3 loop is CASSALSDITGELFF. CDR3 coding DNA: TGTGCCAGCAGCGCCCTTTCCGACATCACCGGGGAGCTGTTTTTT.

This clonotype was detected only a few times. Its ends do not fully match the called genes, so a read error is possible. The V and J genes are TRBV13 and TRBJ2-7; D may be TRBD1 (5 bases). The CDR3 is made up of 15 amino acids. From germline, CDR1 is PRHDT and CDR2 FYEKMQ (reference sequence). The CDR3 DNA reads as TGTGCCAGCAGCTTAGATGGTCAGGGCCTTTCCCTTCCGAACTTC. It yields the protein CASSLDGQGLSLPNF.

This clonotype was recorded a few times. The chain carries TRBV29-1 and TRBJ2-7; no clear D. The ends were cut back, 6 bases at V and 9 bases at J, with 18 bases in the middle. Germline-derived CDR1 and CDR2 are SQVTM and ANQGSEA. The CDR3 runs 12 residues. The CDR3, as DNA: TGCAGCGTAACCGGGCCGAACGACGGGCAGTACTTC. Amino acid sequence: CSVTGPNDGQYF.

This clonotype has only a few counts. The gene calls are TRBV6-1 and TRBJ1-5; D gene ambiguous. Trimming took 0 bases from V and 2 from J, leaving 14 bases between them. CDR1 and CDR2 from the germline V gene are MNHNS and SASEGT. The CDR3 loop spans 17 amino acids. The CDR3 here is CASSEARWTLRNQPQHF. CDR3 DNA: TGTGCCAGCAGTGAAGCGCGATGGACTCTACGCAATCAGCCCCAGCATTTT.

V is TRBV6-5 and J is TRBJ2-1, with D unclear. Germline V gene data show CDR1 as MNHEY and CDR2 as SVGAGI. The CDR3 has 13 amino acids. The germline V and J ends were trimmed by 0 bases and 9 bases, with 9 bases remaining between them. CDR3 sequence (DNA): TGTGCCAGCAGTTACTCGGGGTCGCGTGAGCAGTTCTTC. Protein product: CASSYSGSREQFF.

On this clonotype: At one boundary the junction diverges from the germline segment, which might be a read error. The CDR3 loop is CASSLTSGTYNEKFF. Written as DNA, the CDR3 is TGTGCCAGCAGCTTGACTAGCGGAACCTACAATGAGAAGTTCTTC. V and J are TRBV7-9 and TRBJ2-1; 9 bases are a match to TRBD2. The CDR3 is 15 amino acids. Germline V gene sequence: CDR1 SEHNR, CDR2 FQNEAQ (reference sequence).

The genes are TRBV28 and TRBJ2-7; perhaps TRBD2 as D (6 bases). This CDR3 is built from 14 residues. V lost 3 bases, J lost 0 bases, and 9 bases lay in between. The V gene's germline CDR1 is MDHEN and CDR2 SYDVKM. CDR3 amino acids: CASSFYGSSYEQYF. In nucleotides, the CDR3 is TGTGCCAGCAGTTTTTACGGGAGCTCCTACGAGCAGTACTTC.

The chain has TRBV6-1 and TRBJ2-2, with 9 bases aligning to TRBD1. Germline lookup yields CDR1 MNHNS and CDR2 SASEGT. This CDR3 has 20 residues. V dropped 5 bases and J dropped 5; count of bases not matched to a gene: 21. For the CDR3, the DNA is TGTGCCAGCAGTAAAGACAGGACAGGGGCTCGATTGGGGCAAACCGGGGAGCTGTTTTTT. It yields the protein CASSKDRTGARLGQTGELFF.

The genes are TRBV28 and TRBJ2-7; TRBD2 matches 7 bases. Germline V gene sequence: CDR1 MDHEN, CDR2 SYDVKM. The CDR3 length is 14 residues. Trimming removed 1 base from V and 4 bases from J; junction bases left unmatched: 4. The CDR3, as DNA: TGTGCCAGCAGTTTATACTGGGGGGGTTACGAGCAGTACTTC. Residues: CASSLYWGGYEQYF.

The rearrangement links TRBV10-3 to TRBJ2-3; D remains ambiguous. CDR3 length: 17 residues. V lost 4 bases and J lost 0, with 17 bases in between. Per germline, CDR1 ENHRY and CDR2 SYGVKD. CDR3 sequence reads: CAISARSQTWSTDTQYF. The CDR3, as DNA: TGTGCCATCAGTGCTCGGTCGCAAACGTGGAGCACAGATACGCAGTATTTT.

The CDR3, as DNA: TGTGCCAGCAGCGTCAGTAGCGGGATCTCCTACAATGAGCAGTTCTTC. Residues: CASSVSSGISYNEQFF. The gene calls are TRBV9 and TRBJ2-1; 8 nucleotides align to TRBD2. CDR3 length: 16 residues. V lost 2 bases to trimming and J lost 0 bases; unmatched junction nucleotides: 4. Germline V CDR1 and CDR2: SGDLS, YYNGEE.

There are a few counts of this clonotype. This rearrangement joins TRBV4-1 to TRBJ1-1; D call uncertain. CDR3 length: 15 amino acids. The V and J ends lost 0 bases and 5 bases respectively, with 13 bases between them. Looked up from germline, CDR1 is MGHRA and CDR2 is YSYEKL. CDR3 coding DNA: TGCGCCAGCAGCCAAGATCAATACTCCCGGACTGAAGCTTTCTTT. Protein: CASSQDQYSRTEAFF.

There are a few counts of this clonotype. The chain combines TRBV10-3 with TRBJ1-5; tentatively, D is TRBD1 (5 bases). Per the germline V gene, CDR1 is ENHRY and CDR2 is SYGVKD. This CDR3 comprises 15 residues. The V gene lost 11 bases and the J gene lost 2 bases, with 19 bases spanning the gap. The CDR3 DNA is TGTGCCTCCAGTCGAGGTCGGGGCGGCAATCAGCCCCAGCATTTT. It codes for CASSRGRGGNQPQHF.

This clonotype has just one count. The V and J genes are TRBV5-6 and TRBJ2-3; 9 bases map to TRBD1. In germline, CDR1 is SGHDT, CDR2 YYEEEE. With V trimmed by 4 bases and J by 3 bases, 6 bases remained unmatched. This CDR3 has 15 amino acids. The CDR3 region has the DNA TGTGCCAGCAGCACCCGGGACAGGGCGACAGATACGCAGTATTTT. It is translated as CASSTRDRATDTQYF.

This sequence joins TRBV11-2 and TRBJ2-7; 9 bases fit TRBD1. V gave up 8 bases and J gave up 2 bases; unmatched junction bases: 13. The CDR3 is 16 residues long. Germline CDR1 and CDR2: SGHAT and FQNNGV. CDR3 DNA: TGTGCCAGCGGCCAGGGGGACAGGGCCATAACCTACGAGCAGTACTTC. Amino acid sequence: CASGQGDRAITYEQYF.

This sequence joins TRBV19 and TRBJ2-1; possible D gene TRBD2, 5 bases. Germline V CDR1 and CDR2: LNHDA, SQIVND (reference sequence). The CDR3 covers 13 residues. V dropped 6 bases and J dropped 5 bases, with 11 bases sitting between them. In nucleotides, the CDR3 is TGTGCCAGTAGCGGACTTACAGACAATGAGCAGTTCTTC. Translating gives CASSGLTDNEQFF.

This clonotype has only a few counts. The chain has TRBV4-3 and TRBJ2-5; D is perhaps TRBD1 (5 bases). The CDR3 is made up of 15 amino acids. CDR1 and CDR2 from the germline V gene are LGHNA and YSLEER. V was pared by 1 base and J by 5 bases, with 14 bases between. CDR3 in DNA: TGCGCCAGCAGCCAAGCGGCAGGGATGGGGGAGACCCAGTACTTC. Translated, it gives CASSQAAGMGETQYF.

This clonotype was counted only a few times. This rearrangement joins TRBV6-2 or TRBV6-3 to TRBJ2-5, with D tentatively TRBD1 or TRBD2 (5 bases each). Germline V CDR1 and CDR2: MNHEY, SVGEGT. The CDR3 totals 13 residues. V shed 7 bases and J shed 5 bases, with 14 bases lying between them. The CDR3 spells CASIKGRWETQYF. The CDR3 nucleotides read TGTGCCAGCATTAAGGGACGGTGGGAGACCCAGTACTTC.

V usage is TRBV6-2 or TRBV6-3 and J usage is TRBJ2-5; 12 positions match TRBD1. This CDR3 region has 16 residues. Per germline, CDR1 MNHEY and CDR2 SVGEGT. V lost 3 bases and J lost 1; bases outside the gene matches: 3. The CDR3 DNA is TGTGCCAGCAGTTATCCGGGACAGGGGGCCCAAGAGACCCAGTACTTC. Protein product: CASSYPGQGAQETQYF.

This clonotype was seen more than once but under ten times. The chain couples TRBV7-2 to TRBJ1-2; no clear D. Between the trimmed V and J ends, which lost 1 base and 5 bases, there was a span of 11 bases. The CDR3 covers 14 residues. Germline assignment: CDR1 SGHTA and CDR2 FQGNSA. The CDR3 is CASSLGGREYGYTF. The CDR3 nucleotides read TGTGCCAGCAGCTTAGGCGGCCGAGAATATGGCTACACCTTC.

This clonotype was seen a handful of times. CDR3 in DNA: TGCAGCGTTGAAAGGACAGGGTTGAACACTGAAGCTTTCTTT. This sequence encodes CSVERTGLNTEAFF. The chain couples TRBV29-1 to TRBJ1-1, with 8 bases matching TRBD1. CDR1 and CDR2 from the germline V gene are SQVTM and ANQGSEA. J lost 0 bases, V lost 2 bases, and 2 bases had no gene match. This CDR3 comprises 14 residues.

This clonotype was observed a handful of times. V is TRBV25-1 and J is TRBJ2-3; weak D call: TRBD2 (6 bases). Trimming pared 11 bases from V and 0 bases from J, leaving 9 bases between. The CDR3 is 12 amino acids. Looked up from germline, CDR1 is MGHDK and CDR2 is SYGVNS. The CDR3 is CAAGRSTDTQYF. The CDR3 DNA is TGTGCCGCGGGGAGAAGCACAGATACGCAGTATTTT.

This clonotype was detected a few times. The chain carries TRBV4-3 and TRBJ2-1, with 14 bases matching TRBD2. The CDR3 is made up of 18 amino acids. Trimming at V came to 3 bases and at J to 8 bases, leaving 12 bases not matched to a gene. The germline gives CDR1 LGHNA, CDR2 YSLEER. As DNA, the CDR3 is TGCGCCAGCAGCCACACATTCGGGACTAGCGGGAGCGGCCATGAGCAGTTCTTC. Residues: CASSHTFGTSGSGHEQFF.

The chain is built from TRBV18 and TRBJ2-1; 10 bases are a match to TRBD2. CDR3 size: 16 residues. Germline-derived CDR1 and CDR2 are KGHSH and LQKENI. Trimming at V came to 3 bases and at J to 5 bases, leaving 7 bases not matched to a gene. The CDR3 DNA sequence: TGTGCCAGCTCACCCCCACTAGCGGGGATAAACAATGAGCAGTTCTTC. Residues: CASSPPLAGINNEQFF.

This clonotype was observed many times. V usage is TRBV12-3 or TRBV12-4 and J usage is TRBJ1-1, with D perhaps matching TRBD1 (5 bases). The CDR3 is made up of 15 amino acids. The V and J ends lost 5 bases and 4 bases respectively, with 17 bases between them. CDR3 region: CASSLQGTGGTEAFF. CDR3 nucleotide sequence: TGTGCCAGCAGTCTGCAGGGAACGGGCGGCACTGAAGCTTTCTTT.

Regarding this clonotype: A read error may be the cause here, since a much bigger clone is one base away. The V gene is TRBV4-1, the J gene TRBJ1-5; D is unclear. The CDR3 runs 13 residues. V was pared by 3 bases and J by 4 bases, with 7 bases between. Germline V gives CDR1 MGHRA, CDR2 YSYEKL. The CDR3 nucleotides are TGCGCCAGCAGCCAGAGGCCGAATCAGCCCCAGCATTTT. Its protein is CASSQRPNQPQHF.

This clonotype turned up a few times. The chain combines TRBV10-3 with TRBJ1-1, with 11 positions matching TRBD1. With V trimmed by 2 bases and J by 3 bases, 5 bases remained unmatched. This CDR3 is built from 16 residues. Germline CDR1 is ENHRY and CDR2 is SYGVKD. The CDR3 nucleotides are TGTGCCATCAGTGAGCCCCGGACAGGGGGCTACACTGAAGCTTTCTTT. Protein product: CAISEPRTGGYTEAFF.

The chain has TRBV7-2 and TRBJ2-5; D might be TRBD2 (6 bases). The CDR3 contains 15 residues. V shed 3 bases and J shed 4 bases, with 15 bases lying between them. In germline, CDR1 is SGHTA, CDR2 FQGNSA. CDR3 DNA sequence: TGTGCCAGCAGCTTTTCCGCGACTAGAAGAGAGACCCAGTACTTC. Translated: CASSFSATRRETQYF.

This clonotype was observed a few times. J is TRBJ2-7 and V is TRBV7-9; 10 bases align to TRBD2. The trim removed 2 bases at V and 5 bases at J, leaving 9 bases unmatched. Germline V lookup: CDR1 SEHNR, CDR2 FQNEAQ (reference sequence). This CDR3 has 16 residues. CDR3 bases: TGTGCCAGCAGCTTATCGGGGTGGCTAGCGGGAGACGAGCAGTACTTC. This sequence encodes CASSLSGWLAGDEQYF.

The J gene is TRBJ1-5, the V gene TRBV20-1, with D possibly being TRBD1 (5 bases). Germline V lookup: CDR1 DFQATT, CDR2 SNEGSKA (reference sequence). This CDR3 is built from 17 residues. With 5 bases removed from V and 4 bases from J, the gap between germline ends came to 24 bases. CDR3 amino acids: CSALGQAVSGWNQPQHF. CDR3 in DNA: TGCAGTGCTTTGGGGCAGGCGGTGTCAGGGTGGAATCAGCCCCAGCATTTT.